This T cell receptor beta chain was sequenced in a study of T cells in narcolepsy. Study-wide findings and caveats: Healthy controls reportedly lacked the autoreactive clonotypes serially found in patients' blood.

Produced via immunoSEQ multiplex PCR; TCRdb's table is partial and in-frame only. The sample consists of 20,000 to 25,000 clones, roughly nine tenths of them appearing once. This clone occurred once. The antigen is undetermined. V was clipped by 4 bases and J by 9 bases, with 16 bases between them. The CDR3 is 14 amino acids. Germline V gene lookup returns CDR1 SGHTA and CDR2 FQGNSA. This TCR was sampled from a human donor with narcolepsy. The source material was CD45RA- memory CD4+ T cells from PBMCs. This chain links TRBV7-2 with TRBJ2-1; D is unresolved. The DNA of the CDR3 is TGTGCCAGCAGCTCTGTGAGTCGCATAGCTGAGCAGTTCTTC. It encodes CASSSVSRIAEQFF.